This TCR beta chain was captured in a study of blood T cell repertoires in COVID-19. The wider study: Acute and convalescent COVID-19 samples came from the United States, Italy and Spain. The cDNA or gDNA used as material had been derived from T cells, B-cell-depleted T cells, or PBMCs.

V lost 1 base, J lost 2 bases, and 14 bases lay in between. CDR3 size: 16 residues. CDR1 and CDR2 (germline): SGHTA, FQGTGA. Per the authors' pipeline: Reference gene primer amplification gave nucleated cell count estimates. TCRdb's copy holds only in-frame clones and misses some; the assay was immunoSEQ multiplex PCR. V, J and clone size are taken as reported in that table, and D and trimming were inferred from the DNA itself. The table records tens of thousands of clones, approximately 88% of them present only once. The sequenced sample was peripheral blood. This TCR was sampled from a man aged 60 to 69 with acute or convalescent COVID-19. The genes are TRBV7-3 and TRBJ2-5; D may be TRBD1 (7 bases). CDR3 in amino acids: CASSLMGGTAQETQYF. CDR3 DNA: TGTGCCAGCAGCTTAATGGGCGGGACAGCTCAAGAGACCCAGTACTTC.